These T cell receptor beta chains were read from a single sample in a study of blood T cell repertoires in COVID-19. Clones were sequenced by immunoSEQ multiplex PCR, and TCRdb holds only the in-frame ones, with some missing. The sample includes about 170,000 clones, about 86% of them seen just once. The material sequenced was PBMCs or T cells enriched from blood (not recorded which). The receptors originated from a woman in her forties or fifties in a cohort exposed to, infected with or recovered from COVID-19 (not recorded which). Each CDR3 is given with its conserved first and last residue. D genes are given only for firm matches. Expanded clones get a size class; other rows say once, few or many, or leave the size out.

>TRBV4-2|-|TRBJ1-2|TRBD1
TGTGCCAGCAGCCTACAGGTGACAGGGACTAACTATGGCTACACCTTC
CASSLQVTGTNYGYTF
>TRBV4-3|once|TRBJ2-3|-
TGCGCCAGCAGCCATGACGGGCCCGGGGAGGTAGATACGCAGTATTTT
CASSHDGPGEVDTQYF
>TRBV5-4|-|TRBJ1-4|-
TGTGCCAGCAGCCTTACAGGGCCAACTAATGAAAAACTGTTTTTT
CASSLTGPTNEKLFF
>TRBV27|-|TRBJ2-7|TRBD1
TGTGCCAGCAGTTTATCGGGACAGCTATACGAGCAGTACTTC
CASSLSGQLYEQYF
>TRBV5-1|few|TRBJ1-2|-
TGCGCCAGCAGCCCTAATGCGGGCAGTCTGGCTAACTATGGCTACACCTTC
CASSPNAGSLANYGYTF
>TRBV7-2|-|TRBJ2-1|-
TGTGCCAGCAGCCCGAGGACAGAGCAGTTCTTC
CASSPRTEQFF
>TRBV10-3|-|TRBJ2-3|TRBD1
TGTGCCATCAGAGGAGGGACAGGGGAAACAGATACGCAGTATTTT
CAIRGGTGETDTQYF
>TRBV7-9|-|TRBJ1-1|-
TGTGCCAGCACCTTTATTATGAACACTGAAGCTTTCTTT
CASTFIMNTEAFF
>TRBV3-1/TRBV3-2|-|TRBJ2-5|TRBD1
TGTGCCAGCAGCAGGGACAGACAAGAGACCCAGTACTTC
CASSRDRQETQYF
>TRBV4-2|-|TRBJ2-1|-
TGTGCCAGCAGCCACCTCAGAGGGGAGGAGGATGAGCAGTTCTTC
CASSHLRGEEDEQFF